The rows below give T cell receptor beta chains drawn from one sample of a study of T cells in Graves' hyperthyroidism and ophthalmopathy. TCRdb re-called the multiplex PCR reads with MiXCR, one entry per CDR3 protein. Among 300,000 to 500,000 distinct CDR3 sequences listed, roughly an eighth were seen once. The sequenced sample was blood. The receptors originated from a man aged 45 to 65 with Graves' ophthalmopathy. CDR3s include the opening cysteine and the closing phenylalanine or tryptophan. The D gene is left open where the match is weak. Some rows have no size entry. The others give once, few or many, or a class for an expanded clone.

D gene: TRBD2
J gene: TRBJ2-3
V gene: TRBV20-1
clone size: many
CDR3 DNA: TGCAGTGCTGAATCCTATAGCGGGAGGAGCACAGATACGCAGTATTTT
CDR3 protein: CSAESYSGRSTDTQYF

D gene: TRBD2
J gene: TRBJ2-3
V gene: TRBV12-3/TRBV12-4
clone size: -
CDR3 DNA: TGTGCCAGCGGACTACCGGGGGGAGGATCAGATACGCAGTATTTT
CDR3 protein: CASGLPGGGSDTQYF

D gene: -
J gene: TRBJ1-5
V gene: TRBV28
clone size: few
CDR3 DNA: TGTGCCAGCAGCGTTCATCAGCCCCAGCATTTT
CDR3 protein: CASSVHQPQHF

D gene: TRBD1
J gene: TRBJ2-3
V gene: TRBV5-1
clone size: many
CDR3 DNA: TGCGCCAGCAGCGCCGGGACAGGGAGCACAGATACGCAGTATTTT
CDR3 protein: CASSAGTGSTDTQYF

D gene: -
J gene: TRBJ2-7
V gene: TRBV7-8
clone size: many
CDR3 DNA: TGTGCCAGCAGCCCAAGACTAGGAGTCGAGCAGTACTTC
CDR3 protein: CASSPRLGVEQYF

D gene: TRBD1
J gene: TRBJ1-5
V gene: TRBV27
clone size: many
CDR3 DNA: TGTGCCAGCAGTGGGGGACAGACCAATCAGCCCCAGCATTTT
CDR3 protein: CASSGGQTNQPQHF

D gene: -
J gene: TRBJ1-2
V gene: TRBV30
clone size: many
CDR3 DNA: TGTGCCTGGAGTAAATACTACAGGGTCCCCCGGGGTGGCTACACCTTC
CDR3 protein: CAWSKYYRVPRGGYTF

D gene: -
J gene: TRBJ2-7
V gene: TRBV4-1
clone size: few
CDR3 DNA: TGCGCCAGCAGCCAAGTTGGCAGGGCTGGCGAGCAGTACTTC
CDR3 protein: CASSQVGRAGEQYF

D gene: TRBD2
J gene: TRBJ2-1
V gene: TRBV2
clone size: -
CDR3 DNA: TGTGCCAGCAGTGGTCTAGCGGGAGGGGGAGTGCTCTTC
CDR3 protein: CASSGLAGGGVLF

D gene: -
J gene: TRBJ2-5
V gene: TRBV20-1
clone size: many
CDR3 DNA: TGCAGTGCTAGAGATGGCGGGCAGTCCGGGGAGACCCAGTACTTC
CDR3 protein: CSARDGGQSGETQYF

D gene: -
J gene: TRBJ1-1
V gene: TRBV6-1
clone size: many
CDR3 DNA: TGTGCCAGCAGTGAGGCTGCAGGACGGAATATAGAAGCTTTCTTT
CDR3 protein: CASSEAAGRNIEAFF

D gene: TRBD2
J gene: TRBJ2-7
V gene: TRBV30
clone size: many
CDR3 DNA: TGTGCCTGGAGTGTAGGGACTAGCGGGATCTACGAGCAGTACTTC
CDR3 protein: CAWSVGTSGIYEQYF

D gene: -
J gene: TRBJ2-7
V gene: TRBV14
clone size: -
CDR3 DNA: TGTGCCAGCAGCCAAAAATCGGCCTACGAGCAGTACTTC
CDR3 protein: CASSQKSAYEQYF

D gene: TRBD2
J gene: TRBJ2-3
V gene: TRBV24-1
clone size: few
CDR3 DNA: TGTGCCACCAGTGAATACAAAGCGGGAGCCGACACAGATACGCAGTATTTT
CDR3 protein: CATSEYKAGADTDTQYF

D gene: TRBD2
J gene: TRBJ2-3
V gene: TRBV5-1
clone size: -
CDR3 DNA: TGCGCCAGCAGCTTGAGACTAGCCGACACAGATACGCAGTATTTT
CDR3 protein: CASSLRLADTDTQYF

D gene: TRBD2
J gene: TRBJ2-2
V gene: TRBV5-1
clone size: -
CDR3 DNA: TGCGCCGGCAGTATGACTAGCGGAGCCGGGGAGCTGTTTTTT
CDR3 protein: CAGSMTSGAGELFF

D gene: -
J gene: TRBJ2-3
V gene: TRBV25-1
clone size: few
CDR3 DNA: TGTGCCAGCGCCCCGGGCAGCACAGATACGCAGTATTTT
CDR3 protein: CASAPGSTDTQYF

D gene: -
J gene: TRBJ1-4
V gene: TRBV30
clone size: many
CDR3 DNA: TGTGCCTGGACGTTCGGACCCAATGAAAAACTGTTTTTT
CDR3 protein: CAWTFGPNEKLFF

D gene: -
J gene: TRBJ1-6
V gene: TRBV28
clone size: -
CDR3 DNA: TGTGCCAGCAGTTTAAGTCAGAGAGGCAATTCACCCCTCCACTTT
CDR3 protein: CASSLSQRGNSPLHF

D gene: TRBD2
J gene: TRBJ2-3
V gene: TRBV5-4
clone size: -
CDR3 DNA: TGTGCCAGCGGGGGACTAGCGGACCACACAGATACGCAGTATTTT
CDR3 protein: CASGGLADHTDTQYF

D gene: -
J gene: TRBJ1-1
V gene: TRBV7-6
clone size: many
CDR3 DNA: TGTGCCAGCAGCCCCCGGTTGGGGTACTCTTTCACTGAAGCTTTCTTT
CDR3 protein: CASSPRLGYSFTEAFF

D gene: TRBD2
J gene: TRBJ2-3
V gene: TRBV20-1
clone size: many
CDR3 DNA: TGCAGTGCTGGAGCGGGAGGGCTTACAGATACGCAGTATTTT
CDR3 protein: CSAGAGGLTDTQYF

D gene: -
J gene: TRBJ1-2
V gene: TRBV4-1
clone size: -
CDR3 DNA: TGCGCCAGCAGCCAAGAGTCCGGGGCTAACTATGGCTACACCTTC
CDR3 protein: CASSQESGANYGYTF

D gene: -
J gene: TRBJ2-5
V gene: TRBV11-3
clone size: many
CDR3 DNA: TGTGCCAGCAGCTTTAGATCGGACACCTACCAAGAGACCCAGTACTTC
CDR3 protein: CASSFRSDTYQETQYF

D gene: -
J gene: TRBJ1-1
V gene: TRBV11-2
clone size: many
CDR3 DNA: TGTGCCAGCAGCTTAGATTTGGCTTCCTCTGAAGCTTTCTTT
CDR3 protein: CASSLDLASSEAFF

D gene: -
J gene: TRBJ1-2
V gene: TRBV6-1
clone size: many
CDR3 DNA: TGTGCCAGCAGTGAAAGGCCGGAGGTAAATGGCTACACCTTC
CDR3 protein: CASSERPEVNGYTF

D gene: -
J gene: TRBJ1-2
V gene: TRBV7-2
clone size: -
CDR3 DNA: TGTGCCAGCAGCTTTGGGGCGTCGAATGGCTACACCTTC
CDR3 protein: CASSFGASNGYTF

D gene: -
J gene: TRBJ2-5
V gene: TRBV29-1
clone size: -
CDR3 DNA: TGCAGCGCTAGAGAGTTCCAAGAGACCCAGTACTTC
CDR3 protein: CSAREFQETQYF

D gene: -
J gene: TRBJ2-1
V gene: TRBV20-1
clone size: many
CDR3 DNA: TGCAGTGCTGCGGGCCTGAGCTCCTACAATGAGCAGTTCTTC
CDR3 protein: CSAAGLSSYNEQFF

D gene: -
J gene: TRBJ2-1
V gene: TRBV4-2
clone size: few
CDR3 DNA: TGTGCCAGCAGCCAAGGAAACCCGACTAGAGGGCATGAGCAGTTCTTC
CDR3 protein: CASSQGNPTRGHEQFF

D gene: TRBD2
J gene: TRBJ2-1
V gene: TRBV7-2
clone size: many
CDR3 DNA: TGTGCCAGCAGCTTAGCACTAGCGGGCTCCTACAATGAGCAGTTCTTC
CDR3 protein: CASSLALAGSYNEQFF

D gene: -
J gene: TRBJ1-6
V gene: TRBV11-2
clone size: many
CDR3 DNA: TGTGCCAGCAGCTGGACAGATTCACCCCTCCACTTT
CDR3 protein: CASSWTDSPLHF

D gene: TRBD2
J gene: TRBJ2-7
V gene: TRBV27
clone size: many
CDR3 DNA: TGTGCCAGCAGAAGGACTAGCGGGATAAACGAGCAGTACTTC
CDR3 protein: CASRRTSGINEQYF

D gene: -
J gene: TRBJ2-1
V gene: TRBV12-3/TRBV12-4
clone size: many
CDR3 DNA: TGTGCCAGCAGTTTAGGGGTAAGCAATGAGCAGTTCTTC
CDR3 protein: CASSLGVSNEQFF

D gene: -
J gene: TRBJ1-5
V gene: TRBV20-1
clone size: many
CDR3 DNA: TGCAGTGCTAGAGGGGGCAGCAATCAGCCCCAGCATTTT
CDR3 protein: CSARGGSNQPQHF

D gene: TRBD2
J gene: TRBJ2-1
V gene: TRBV6-1
clone size: -
CDR3 DNA: TGTGCCAGCATTGAACTAGCGGCGAAAGATGAGCAGTTCTTC
CDR3 protein: CASIELAAKDEQFF

D gene: -
J gene: TRBJ2-7
V gene: TRBV30
clone size: -
CDR3 DNA: TGTGCCTGGAGAAGGGGAGACTACGAGCAGTACTTC
CDR3 protein: CAWRRGDYEQYF

D gene: -
J gene: TRBJ1-5
V gene: TRBV18
clone size: many
CDR3 DNA: TGTGCCAGCTTTCACGGAAGGGATCAGCCCCAGCATTTT
CDR3 protein: CASFHGRDQPQHF

D gene: -
J gene: TRBJ2-3
V gene: TRBV14
clone size: many
CDR3 DNA: TGTGCCAGCAGCCGGAACCCGCCCCCAGATACGCAGTATTTT
CDR3 protein: CASSRNPPPDTQYF

D gene: TRBD2
J gene: TRBJ2-1
V gene: TRBV5-5
clone size: -
CDR3 DNA: TGTGCCAGCAGCTTAACGACTAGCGGGAGCTCACAGTTCTTC
CDR3 protein: CASSLTTSGSSQFF

D gene: TRBD1
J gene: TRBJ1-2
V gene: TRBV13
clone size: -
CDR3 DNA: TGTGCCAGCAGCCATGGGACAGCTAACTATGGCTACACCTTC
CDR3 protein: CASSHGTANYGYTF

D gene: -
J gene: TRBJ2-1
V gene: TRBV3-1
clone size: many
CDR3 DNA: TGTGCCAGCAGCCCAGCGGGCGAGCACAATGAGCAGTTCTTC
CDR3 protein: CASSPAGEHNEQFF

D gene: -
J gene: TRBJ1-1
V gene: TRBV24-1
clone size: many
CDR3 DNA: TGTGCCACCAGTGATGGTGCAGTGAACACTGAAGCTTTCTTT
CDR3 protein: CATSDGAVNTEAFF

D gene: -
J gene: TRBJ1-1
V gene: TRBV7-9
clone size: many
CDR3 DNA: TGTGCCAGCAGCCCCTCGGGACCCACTGAAGCTTTCTTT
CDR3 protein: CASSPSGPTEAFF

D gene: -
J gene: TRBJ1-1
V gene: TRBV12-5
clone size: many
CDR3 DNA: TGTGCTAGTGGTGATGACAGGACTAACACTGAAGCTTTCTTT
CDR3 protein: CASGDDRTNTEAFF

D gene: -
J gene: TRBJ1-1
V gene: TRBV5-1
clone size: many
CDR3 DNA: TGCGCCAGCGGCACGGACGGGATTACGGAAGCTTTCTTT
CDR3 protein: CASGTDGITEAFF

D gene: -
J gene: TRBJ1-6
V gene: TRBV7-9
clone size: few
CDR3 DNA: TGTGCCAGCAGCACCCGCTTGGAGGCCACCTATAATTCACCCCTCCACTTT
CDR3 protein: CASSTRLEATYNSPLHF

D gene: -
J gene: TRBJ2-1
V gene: TRBV2
clone size: many
CDR3 DNA: TGTGCCAGCAGTGGGATAGGGGTCCGGGGTGAGCAGTTCTTC
CDR3 protein: CASSGIGVRGEQFF

D gene: -
J gene: TRBJ1-4
V gene: TRBV2
clone size: -
CDR3 DNA: TGTGCCAGCAGTCTTGGCCGGACCTGGAATGAAAAACCGTTTTTT
CDR3 protein: CASSLGRTWNEKPFF

D gene: TRBD2
J gene: TRBJ2-7
V gene: TRBV19
clone size: -
CDR3 DNA: TGTGCCAGTAGTATTTCCGCGGGAGGAAACGAGCAGTACTTC
CDR3 protein: CASSISAGGNEQYF

D gene: -
J gene: TRBJ2-3
V gene: TRBV10-3
clone size: many
CDR3 DNA: TGTGCCATCAGGGGAGGGACAGTCACAGATACGCAGTATTTT
CDR3 protein: CAIRGGTVTDTQYF

D gene: -
J gene: TRBJ2-4
V gene: TRBV7-9
clone size: many
CDR3 DNA: TGTGCCAGCAGCTTATGGACAGACCCCTCAAACATTCAGTACTTC
CDR3 protein: CASSLWTDPSNIQYF

D gene: -
J gene: TRBJ2-2
V gene: TRBV6-5
clone size: few
CDR3 DNA: TGTGCCAGCAGTTACTTCCCGGGAGAGGGAACCGGGGAGCTGTTTTTT
CDR3 protein: CASSYFPGEGTGELFF

D gene: -
J gene: TRBJ2-2
V gene: TRBV5-1
clone size: -
CDR3 DNA: TGCGCCAGCAGCTTGGCCTGGGACCACGGCGGGGAGCTGTTTTTT
CDR3 protein: CASSLAWDHGGELFF

D gene: -
J gene: TRBJ2-2
V gene: TRBV19
clone size: -
CDR3 DNA: TGTGCCAGTAGTATCGGATTAGCCGGATTTGGGGAGCTGTTTTTT
CDR3 protein: CASSIGLAGFGELFF

D gene: -
J gene: TRBJ1-5
V gene: TRBV19
clone size: -
CDR3 DNA: TGTGCCACTCCCTACAGGGAAAGCAATCAGCCCCAGCATTTT
CDR3 protein: CATPYRESNQPQHF

D gene: -
J gene: TRBJ2-3
V gene: TRBV10-3
clone size: many
CDR3 DNA: TGTGCCATCAGTTTTGGCGAGGGCTCCACAGATACGCAGTATTTT
CDR3 protein: CAISFGEGSTDTQYF